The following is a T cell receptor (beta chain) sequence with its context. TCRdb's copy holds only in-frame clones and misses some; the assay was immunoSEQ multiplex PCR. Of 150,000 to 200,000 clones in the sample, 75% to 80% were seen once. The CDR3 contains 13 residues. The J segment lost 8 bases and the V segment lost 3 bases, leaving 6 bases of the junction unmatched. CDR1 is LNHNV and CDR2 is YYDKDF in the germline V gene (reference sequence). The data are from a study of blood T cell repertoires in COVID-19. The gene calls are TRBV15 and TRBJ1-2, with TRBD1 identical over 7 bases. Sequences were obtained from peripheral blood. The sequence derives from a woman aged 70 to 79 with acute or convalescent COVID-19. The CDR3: CATSSDRVGGYTF. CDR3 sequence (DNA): TGTGCCACCAGCAGTGACAGGGTGGGAGGCTACACCTTC.